These 5 T cell receptor beta chains were all obtained from the same sample, sequenced in a study of technical replicates of blood from several donors. Profiling relied on immunoSEQ multiplex PCR, and the TCRdb table lists in-frame clones only, not all of them. Of fewer than 45,000 clones detected, 96% appear once; the ten largest clones hold 0.37%. Sequencing used T cells isolated from PBMCs. The receptors derive from a human donor in good health.

The V call is TRBV29-1, the J call TRBJ2-7; D gene unclear. V was shortened by 5 bases and J by 0 bases, with 8 bases between the two germline ends. From germline, CDR1 is SQVTM and CDR2 ANQGSEA. This CDR3 contains 12 residues. CDR3 DNA: TGCAGCGTTCACGGTAGCTCCTACGAGCAGTACTTC. Amino acid sequence: CSVHGSSYEQYF.

The V call is TRBV4-1, the J call TRBJ1-5, with unresolved D. The CDR3 consists of 15 residues. Trimming left V 0 bases short and J 4 bases short, with 10 bases between. Germline V CDR1 and CDR2: MGHRA, YSYEKL. The DNA of the CDR3 is TGCGCCAGCAGCCAAGATCTGGCCCAAAATCAGCCCCAGCATTTT. Translating gives CASSQDLAQNQPQHF.

The rearrangement uses TRBV2 and TRBJ2-4; 7 bases align to TRBD2. After removal of 2 bases from V and 14 bases from J, the junction contained 12 bases not matched to a gene. The CDR3 totals 14 residues. Germline V CDR1 and CDR2: SNHLY, FYNNEI. CDR3 DNA sequence: TGTGCCAGCAGTGAATCAACGGGAGGATTGGTGGAGTACTTC. It translates to CASSESTGGLVEYF.

The chain has TRBV4-2 and TRBJ2-1; 7 bases line up with TRBD2. Trimming at V came to 3 bases and at J to 9 bases, leaving 11 bases not matched to a gene. Germline V gene sequence: CDR1 LGHNA, CDR2 YNFKEQ. There are 15 residues in the CDR3. CDR3 protein: CASSHLAGEGPEQFF. CDR3 DNA: TGTGCCAGCAGCCACCTCGCCGGGGAGGGTCCTGAGCAGTTCTTC.

The rearrangement links TRBV11-1 to TRBJ2-5, with no clear D. Between the trimmed V and J ends, which lost 7 bases and 0 bases, there was a span of 6 bases. The germline CDR1 and CDR2 sequences are SGHAT and FQDESV (reference sequence). The CDR3 length is 12 residues. In DNA, the CDR3 is TGTGCCAGCAAGAGCGACCAAGAGACCCAGTACTTC. Protein sequence: CASKSDQETQYF.